These 21 T cell receptor beta chains were sequenced from one sample in a study of T cells in Graves' hyperthyroidism and ophthalmopathy. Amplification targeted TCR beta CDR3 regions from RNA transcripts. An initial round of RT-PCR targeting the TCR CDR3 relied on the HTBI primer set. TCRdb analysed the multiplex PCR reads with MiXCR anew, one entry per CDR3 protein. The profile covers approximately 700,000 distinct CDR3 sequences, with around 17% appearing a single time and under 9.5% taken by the ten largest. Sample: blood. The receptors here all came from a young man with Graves' hyperthyroidism.

This clonotype was observed a handful of times. The rearrangement uses TRBV27 and TRBJ2-3, with 7 positions matching TRBD2. The CDR3 runs 19 residues. After removal of 4 bases from V and 1 base from J, the junction contained 17 bases not matched to a gene. Germline CDR1 MNHEY, CDR2 SMNVEV (reference sequence). This CDR3 reads CASSSLPLMIAGRTDTQYF. CDR3 coding DNA: TGTGCCAGCAGTTCCCTTCCTTTGATGATAGCGGGCCGCACAGATACGCAGTATTTT.

This chain links TRBV9 with TRBJ2-1, with 9 bases fitting TRBD2. Trimming at V came to 0 bases and at J to 8 bases, leaving 3 bases not matched to a gene. The germline gives CDR1 SGDLS, CDR2 YYNGEE. There are 14 residues in the CDR3. The CDR3 here is CASSVVAGVYEQFF. DNA for the CDR3: TGTGCCAGCAGCGTAGTAGCGGGAGTCTATGAGCAGTTCTTC.

This clonotype was detected ten times or more. The chain joins TRBV28 to TRBJ2-7, with TRBD2 as a possible D gene (5 bases). Germline assignment: CDR1 MDHEN and CDR2 SYDVKM. V was clipped by 6 bases and J by 4 bases, with 16 bases between them. The CDR3 runs to 14 residues. Here the CDR3 DNA reads TGTGCCAGCAGCCTAATTCTAGCAACGTACGAGCAGTACTTC. Its translation is CASSLILATYEQYF. Filled out from reference TRBV28 and TRBJ2-7, the complete variable domain reads DVKVTQSSRYLVKRTGEKVFLECVQDMDHENMFWYRQDPGLGLRLIYFSYDVKMKEKGDIPEGYSVSREKKERFSLILESASTNQTSMYLCASSLILATYEQYFGPGTRLTVT.

This clonotype was seen a few times. CDR3 nucleotides: TGTGCCAGCAGTTACTCGGCAGACACGGAGACCCAGTACTTC. It is translated as CASSYSADTETQYF. The genes are TRBV6-6 and TRBJ2-5; D gene ambiguous. This CDR3 spans 14 amino acids. Trimming removed 0 bases from V and 5 bases from J, with 10 bases in between. CDR1 and CDR2 (germline): MNHNY, SVGAGI (reference sequence).

This clonotype has a handful of counts. The rearrangement links TRBV4-1 to TRBJ2-5; D not certain. Deletions cut 1 base from V and 1 base from J, with 13 bases between. The CDR3 is made up of 16 amino acids. Looked up from germline, CDR1 is MGHRA and CDR2 is YSYEKL. The CDR3: CASSQALLGFQETQYF. The CDR3 DNA reads TGCGCCAGCAGCCAAGCCCTACTTGGCTTCCAAGAGACCCAGTACTTC.

This clonotype was seen only a few times. CDR3 in amino acids: CASSQLGTANTGELFF. The CDR3 coding sequence is TGTGCCAGCAGCCAACTGGGGACGGCGAACACCGGGGAGCTGTTTTTT. This sequence joins TRBV3-1 and TRBJ2-2; D possibly uses TRBD1 or TRBD2 (5 bases each). Germline V gives CDR1 LGHDT, CDR2 YNNKEL (reference sequence). The CDR3 sequence is 16 residues long. V was cut by 2 bases and J by 0 bases, with 10 bases left in between.

The chain joins TRBV7-2 to TRBJ2-5, with a possible D match to TRBD2 (6 bases). Germline CDR1 SGHTA, CDR2 FQGNSA. The CDR3 extends over 11 amino acids. V was shortened by 2 bases and J by 9 bases, with 7 bases between the two germline ends. CDR3 DNA sequence: TGTGCCAGCAGCTTACCGGGAGCCCAGTACTTC. Translated, it gives CASSLPGAQYF.

This clonotype was recorded a few times. The CDR3 reads CSAGNRGETQYF. For the CDR3, the DNA is TGCAGTGCTGGGAACAGGGGAGAGACCCAGTACTTC. The chain employs TRBV20-1 and TRBJ2-5, with TRBD1 identical over 7 bases. Germline V gives CDR1 DFQATT, CDR2 SNEGSKA (reference sequence). The CDR3 runs to 12 residues. Trimming took 5 bases from V and 4 from J; bases not matched to a gene: 4.

The V and J genes are TRBV2 and TRBJ2-7; a possible D gene is TRBD2 (5 bases). Trimming took 10 bases from V and 6 from J, leaving 16 bases between them. Germline loops: CDR1 SNHLY, CDR2 FYNNEI. The CDR3 loop spans 12 amino acids. The CDR3 here is CATNAGGSEQYF. The DNA of the CDR3 is TGTGCCACGAATGCGGGTGGGTCCGAGCAGTACTTC.

The rearrangement uses TRBV28 and TRBJ2-5, with D possibly matching TRBD2 (6 bases). The germline CDR1 and CDR2 sequences are MDHEN and SYDVKM. Trimming shortened V by 11 bases and J by 1 base, and 17 bases separated the two germline ends. The CDR3 has 14 residues. The CDR3 loop is CAGGISGTQETQYF. The DNA for the CDR3 is TGTGCCGGCGGAATTAGCGGTACCCAAGAGACCCAGTACTTC.

Ten or more counts support this clonotype. The chain uses TRBV2 and TRBJ1-2; D gene uncertain. V was pared by 3 bases and J by 6 bases, with 14 bases between. The CDR3 contains 14 residues. CDR1 SNHLY and CDR2 FYNNEI come from the germline V gene. This CDR3 is CASSDRAFFDGYTF. CDR3 DNA: TGTGCCAGCAGTGATAGGGCGTTTTTTGATGGCTACACCTTC.

This clonotype was counted only a few times. V and J are TRBV9 and TRBJ1-1; D is uncertain. Germline CDR1 and CDR2: SGDLS and YYNGEE. This CDR3 is 15 amino acids long. Trimming cost V 2 bases and J 1 base, with 12 bases left between them. CDR3 amino acids: CASSVGIRGNTEAFF. CDR3 coding DNA: TGTGCCAGCAGCGTCGGGATCCGTGGGAACACTGAAGCTTTCTTT.

This clonotype turned up a few times. V and J are TRBV7-8 and TRBJ1-2; 9 bases agree with TRBD1. This CDR3 is built from 13 residues. Germline trimming cut 3 bases from V and 11 bases from J; bases unmatched to any gene: 7. The germline V gene encodes CDR1 SGHVS and CDR2 FQNEAQ. CDR3 amino acids: CASSFDGTGRYTF. As DNA, the CDR3 is TGTGCCAGCAGCTTCGACGGGACAGGGCGGTACACCTTC. The entire variable domain, with the rest obtained from reference TRBV7-8 and TRBJ1-2, is as follows: GAGVSQSPRYKVAKRGQDVALRCDPISGHVSLFWYQQALGQGPEFLTYFQNEAQLDKSGLPSDRFFAERPEGSVSTLKIQRTQQEDSAVYLCASSFDGTGRYTFGSGTRLTVV.

The chain couples TRBV20-1 to TRBJ2-7; D perhaps matches TRBD1 (6 bases). CDR3 length equals 12 residues. In germline, CDR1 is DFQATT, CDR2 SNEGSKA (reference sequence). The V and J ends lost 1 base and 6 bases respectively, with 10 bases between them. CDR3 sequence (DNA): TGCAGTGCTAGAGCGACAGGCCCCGAGCAGTACTTC. Its translation is CSARATGPEQYF.

V gene TRBV19 combines with J gene TRBJ1-3, with TRBD1 as a possible D gene (5 bases). Germline CDR1 is LNHDA and CDR2 is SQIVND (reference sequence). The CDR3 covers 15 residues. Deletions cut 7 bases from V and 7 bases from J, with 20 bases between. The CDR3, as DNA: TGTGCCAGTATTCCGGGGCAGGGTTACGTTAACACCATATATTTT. Protein sequence: CASIPGQGYVNTIYF.

The rearrangement links TRBV7-6 to TRBJ2-2; 9 nucleotides match TRBD2. The CDR3 totals 16 residues. The trim removed 1 base at V and 1 base at J, leaving 1 base unmatched. Germline V gene data show CDR1 as SGHVS and CDR2 as FNYEAQ. The CDR3 sequence: CASSLELAGNTGELFF. DNA of the CDR3: TGTGCCAGCAGCTTAGAACTAGCGGGGAACACCGGGGAGCTGTTTTTT. Drawing the rest from reference TRBV7-6 and TRBJ2-2, the complete variable domain is GAGVSQSPRYKVTKRGQDVALRCDPISGHVSLYWYRQALGQGPEFLTYFNYEAQQDKSGLPNDRFSAERPEGSISTLTIQRTEQRDSAMYRCASSLELAGNTGELFFGEGSRLTVL.

Only a few counts were recorded for this clonotype. The V gene is TRBV28, the J gene TRBJ1-4, with D unclear. The V end lost 3 bases, the J end lost 9 bases, and 11 bases lay between the germline ends. The CDR3 totals 13 residues. The germline gives CDR1 MDHEN, CDR2 SYDVKM. The CDR3 here is CASSLAGGQKLFF. DNA of the CDR3: TGTGCCAGCAGTTTGGCGGGAGGGCAAAAACTGTTTTTT.

Ten or more counts support this clonotype. V usage is TRBV11-3 and J usage is TRBJ2-1; D perhaps matches TRBD1 (6 bases). CDR3 length equals 13 residues. V lost 1 base and J 9 bases, leaving 10 bases between the germline ends. The germline CDR1 and CDR2 sequences are SGHNT and YENEEA. CDR3: CASSLGQVTEQFF. CDR3 DNA: TGTGCCAGCAGCTTAGGACAGGTGACTGAGCAGTTCTTC.

V usage is TRBV6-2 or TRBV6-3 and J usage is TRBJ1-5, with 9 bases lining up with TRBD1. Germline-derived CDR1 and CDR2 are MNHEY and SVGEGT. Unmatched junction bases numbered 11, after V lost 0 bases and J lost 2 bases. The CDR3 length is 19 residues. The CDR3 DNA reads as TGTGCCAGCAGTTACTCGAGGGACAGGGTAGGTTGGGGCAATCAGCCCCAGCATTTT. Translation gives CASSYSRDRVGWGNQPQHF.

Only a few counts were recorded for this clonotype. The V call is TRBV4-1, the J call TRBJ2-7; D may be TRBD1 (6 bases). V lost 0 bases and J lost 5, with 17 bases in between. The CDR3 is 16 residues long. The germline CDR1 and CDR2 sequences are MGHRA and YSYEKL. The CDR3 bases are TGCGCCAGCAGCCAAGAGGACAGACTTGGGATCCACGAGCAGTACTTC. The encoded protein is CASSQEDRLGIHEQYF.

This clonotype was seen ten or more times. The chain employs TRBV7-9 and TRBJ2-7, with 9 bases matching TRBD2. The length of the CDR3 is 15 residues. V shed 4 bases, J shed 2 bases, and the junction held 6 bases outside the gene matches. Germline V gene lookup returns CDR1 SEHNR and CDR2 FQNEAQ (reference sequence). DNA of the CDR3: TGTGCCAGCAGCTCCCTAGCGGGAACCCCCTACGAGCAGTACTTC. As protein: CASSSLAGTPYEQYF.